This T cell receptor beta chain stems from a study of blood T cell repertoires in COVID-19. The overall study: PBMCs, B-cell-depleted T cells, or T cells were the source of the cDNA or gDNA that made up the material.

The CDR3 is 15 amino acids. After removal of 3 bases from V and 5 bases from J, the junction contained 6 bases not matched to a gene. Germline CDR1 LGHNA, CDR2 YSLEER. Assay: immunoSEQ multiplex PCR; the TCRdb copy retains only in-frame clones and omits some. This repertoire shows about 140,000 clones, approximately 88% found once; its top ten account for 5.5%. Sequencing was carried out using PBMCs or T cells enriched from blood (not recorded which). This clonotype originated in a man between 40 and 49 years old with acute COVID-19. J is TRBJ2-5 and V is TRBV4-3; 10 nucleotides line up with TRBD1. The CDR3 loop is CASSQTGGGGETQYF. As DNA, the CDR3 is TGCGCCAGCAGCCAGACAGGGGGCGGAGGGGAGACCCAGTACTTC.